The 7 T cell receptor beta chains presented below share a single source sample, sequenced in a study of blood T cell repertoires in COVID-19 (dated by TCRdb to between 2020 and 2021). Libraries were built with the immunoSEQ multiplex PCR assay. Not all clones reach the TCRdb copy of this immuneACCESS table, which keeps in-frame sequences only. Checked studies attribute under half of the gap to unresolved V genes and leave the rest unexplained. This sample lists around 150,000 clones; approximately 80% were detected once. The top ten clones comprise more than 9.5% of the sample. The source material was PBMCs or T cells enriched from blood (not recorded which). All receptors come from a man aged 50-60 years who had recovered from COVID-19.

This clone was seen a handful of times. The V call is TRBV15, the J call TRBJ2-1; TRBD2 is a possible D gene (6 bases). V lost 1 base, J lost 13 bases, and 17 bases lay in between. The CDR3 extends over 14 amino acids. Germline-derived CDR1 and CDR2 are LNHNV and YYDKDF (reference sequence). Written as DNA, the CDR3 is TGTGCCACCAGCAGAGCCGCCCCCGGGGAGGCCCAGTTCTTC. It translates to CATSRAAPGEAQFF.

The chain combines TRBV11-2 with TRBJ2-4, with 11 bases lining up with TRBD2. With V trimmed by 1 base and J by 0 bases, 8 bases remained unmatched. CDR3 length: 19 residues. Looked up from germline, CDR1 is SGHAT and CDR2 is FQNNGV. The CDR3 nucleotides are TGTGCCAGCAGCTTAGGGAGTAGCGGGAGGGAAATAGCCAAAAACATTCAGTACTTC. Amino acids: CASSLGSSGREIAKNIQYF.

The CDR3 DNA is TGTGCAAGCTCAAACCCTGGGGCCGGGGGGCGTGGCTACACCTTC. Encoded protein: CASSNPGAGGRGYTF. The rearrangement uses TRBV5-6 and TRBJ1-2; D is perhaps TRBD1 (6 bases). This CDR3 is 15 amino acids long. Per the germline V gene, CDR1 is SGHDT and CDR2 is YYEEEE.

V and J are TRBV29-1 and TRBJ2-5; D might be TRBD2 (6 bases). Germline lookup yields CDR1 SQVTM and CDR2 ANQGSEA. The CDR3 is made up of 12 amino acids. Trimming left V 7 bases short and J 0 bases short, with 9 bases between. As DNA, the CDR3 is TGCAGCGGAGGGGACTACCAAGAGACCCAGTACTTC. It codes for CSGGDYQETQYF.

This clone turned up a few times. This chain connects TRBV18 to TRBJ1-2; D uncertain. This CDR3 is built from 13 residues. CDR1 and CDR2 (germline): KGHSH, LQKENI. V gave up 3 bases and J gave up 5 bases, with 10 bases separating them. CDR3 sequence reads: CASSPSTEYGYTF. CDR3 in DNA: TGTGCCAGCTCACCGTCGACTGAGTATGGCTACACCTTC.

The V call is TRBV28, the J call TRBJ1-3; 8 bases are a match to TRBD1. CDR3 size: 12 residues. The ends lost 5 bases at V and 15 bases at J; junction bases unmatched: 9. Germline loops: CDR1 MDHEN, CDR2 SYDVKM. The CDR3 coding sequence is TGTGCCAGCAGTCTCCCTGGACAGGGCGCATATTTT. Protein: CASSLPGQGAYF. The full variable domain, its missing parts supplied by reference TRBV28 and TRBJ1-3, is DVKVTQSSRYLVKRTGEKVFLECVQDMDHENMFWYRQDPGLGLRLIYFSYDVKMKEKGDIPEGYSVSREKKERFSLILESASTNQTSMYLCASSLPGQGAYFGEGSWLTVV.

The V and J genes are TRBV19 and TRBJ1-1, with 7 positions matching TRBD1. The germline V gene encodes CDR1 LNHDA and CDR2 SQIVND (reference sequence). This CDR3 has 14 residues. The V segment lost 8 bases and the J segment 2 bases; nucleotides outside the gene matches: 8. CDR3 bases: TGTGCCAGTTGCGCCGGGACAGTAAACACTGAAGCTTTCTTT. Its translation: CASCAGTVNTEAFF.